This TCR beta chain comes out of a study of T cells expressing NK-cell markers. TCRdb re-called the 5' RACE reads, yielding one record per CDR3 amino acid sequence without DNA. This sample's table has 250,000 to 300,000 distinct CDR3 sequences. Germline V CDR1 and CDR2: KGHSH, LQKENI. CDR3 length: 14 amino acids. Sequenced material: blood T cells: a sorted CD56 or NKG2C T cell subset, CD4+ or CD8+ T cells, or bulk PBMC T cells (not recorded which). V usage is TRBV18 and J usage is TRBJ1-1. This clonotype originated in a man younger than 35 in good health. This CDR3 is CASSRVEGLTEAFF.